What follows is one T cell receptor (beta chain) and its context. Its target is unknown. Sequenced by immunoSEQ multiplex PCR; TCRdb stores in-frame clones only, minus some. The table records 55,000 to 75,000 clones, around 83% of them present only once. V shed 2 bases, J shed 2 bases, and the junction held 8 bases outside the gene matches. The CDR3 spans 15 residues. Germline V gene lookup returns CDR1 GTSNPN and CDR2 SVGIG (reference sequence). This entry belongs to a study of glioma-infiltrating T cells after dendritic cell vaccination. Study-wide background: Glioblastoma patients came from Phase I and II dendritic cell vaccination trials. Dendritic cells derived from monocytes and pulsed with autologous tumor lysate formed the vaccine. At biweekly intervals, patients got three intradermal dendritic cell vaccine injections. Study-level points and caveats: Estimated pretreatment TIL content predicted outcome after dendritic cell vaccination.

Noted time point: after dendritic cell vaccination, including at tumor progression/relapse. This chain uses TRBV30 with TRBJ1-1, with 7 bases identical to TRBD1. The receptor was isolated from a human donor with glioblastoma. The specimen comprised blood, sampled after dendritic cell vaccination. This CDR3 reads CAWSKPDRPNTEAFF. The DNA for the CDR3 is TGTGCCTGGAGTAAGCCGGACAGGCCTAACACTGAAGCTTTCTTT.